Below, 17 T cell receptor beta chains from the same sample are listed, as sequenced in a study of T cell responses to AZD1222 COVID-19 vaccine. Repertoires were generated with immunoSEQ multiplex PCR, while TCRdb's copy carries only in-frame clones and drops some. Altogether some 100,000 clones are present, approximately 84% being singletons, with the ten largest covering 15% to 20%. Sequencing was performed on peripheral blood, taken on day 0 of AZD1222 vaccination. The receptors shown here come from an adult in good health.

This clone was counted once. The CDR3 spells CASSSDRLYSNQPQHF. CDR3 DNA: TGTGCCAGCAGCTCGGACAGGCTATATAGCAATCAGCCCCAGCATTTT. J is TRBJ1-5 and V is TRBV7-7, with 7 bases identical to TRBD1. Germline V gene data show CDR1 as SSHAT and CDR2 as FNYEAQ (reference sequence). The CDR3 has 16 residues. V lost 4 bases, J lost 0 bases, and 6 bases stayed unmatched.

The sample holds one count of this clone. The chain uses TRBV7-2 and TRBJ1-2; tentative D call: TRBD1 (6 bases). The CDR3 spans 15 residues. CDR1 SGHTA and CDR2 FQGNSA come from the germline V gene. V lost 5 bases to trimming and J lost 0 bases, with 13 bases between them. The CDR3 loop is CASSPTGQANYGYTF. Here the CDR3 DNA reads TGTGCCAGCAGCCCGACGGGACAAGCTAACTATGGCTACACCTTC.

The chain is built from TRBV7-2 and TRBJ2-7; 7 bases map to TRBD1. This CDR3 comprises 13 residues. CDR1 is SGHTA, CDR2 FQGNSA, per germline. After removal of 4 bases from V and 12 bases from J, the junction contained 12 bases not matched to a gene. The CDR3 DNA reads as TGTGCCAGCAGCTCCTTTACGGACAGGAGACGGTACTTC. Encoded protein: CASSSFTDRRRYF.

The DNA of the CDR3 is TGTGCCAGCAGTTTCATAGCGGGAGATGGGTCCGGGGAGCTGTTTTTT. Translating it yields CASSFIAGDGSGELFF. This chain links TRBV28 with TRBJ2-2; 9 bases match TRBD2. The CDR3 consists of 16 residues. V gave up 3 bases and J gave up 6 bases; unmatched junction bases: 8. Germline CDR1 reads MDHEN; CDR2 reads SYDVKM.

V usage is TRBV30 and J usage is TRBJ2-7; perhaps TRBD2 as D (5 bases). Trimming stripped 1 base from V and 3 bases from J, with 16 bases between. Germline-derived CDR1 and CDR2 are GTSNPN and SVGIG (reference sequence). The CDR3 runs 15 residues. Here the CDR3 DNA reads TGTGCCTGGAGTGCTACTAGGCGGGTCAACTACGAGCAGTACTTC. It codes for CAWSATRRVNYEQYF.

In the case of this clone: This specimen includes other DNA sequences encoding the same CDR3. V gene TRBV10-3 combines with J gene TRBJ2-1, with unresolved D. V dropped 4 bases and J dropped 7 bases, with 5 bases sitting between them. CDR1 is ENHRY and CDR2 is SYGVKD in the germline V gene. The CDR3 is 11 amino acids. CDR3 sequence reads: CAISVGNEQFF. The CDR3 DNA follows: TGTGCCATCAGTGTTGGGAATGAGCAGTTCTTC.

The rearrangement links TRBV5-4 to TRBJ1-1, with D unclear. This CDR3 is built from 16 residues. The V and J ends lost 4 bases and 5 bases respectively, with 21 bases between them. Germline V CDR1 and CDR2: SGHNT, YYREEE (reference sequence). CDR3 amino acids: CASSRPGPRKLTEAFF. CDR3 in DNA: TGTGCCAGCAGCCGACCCGGGCCCCGGAAATTGACTGAAGCTTTCTTT.

The rearrangement uses TRBV7-9 and TRBJ2-7, with 11 bases lining up with TRBD2. This CDR3 region has 15 residues. J lost 4 bases, V lost 5 bases, and 7 bases had no gene match. CDR1 and CDR2 (germline): SEHNR, FQNEAQ (reference sequence). The CDR3 DNA reads as TGTGCCAGCAGCCGGACCGGGACTAGCGGATACGAGCAGTACTTC. Translation: CASSRTGTSGYEQYF. The full variable domain, with the rest looked up from reference TRBV7-9 and TRBJ2-7, is DTGVSQNPRHKITKRGQNVTFRCDPISEHNRLYWYRQTLGQGPEFLTYFQNEAQLEKSRLLSDRFSAERPKGSFSTLEIQRTEQGDSAMYLCASSRTGTSGYEQYFGPGTRLTVT.

This chain links TRBV4-1 with TRBJ2-7; 7 nucleotides line up with TRBD1. The CDR3 is 17 amino acids. Looked up from germline, CDR1 is MGHRA and CDR2 is YSYEKL. V was pared by 1 base and J by 2 bases, with 11 bases of the junction left unmatched. CDR3 residues: CASSQVPVRQGAYEQYF. CDR3 sequence (DNA): TGCGCCAGCAGCCAAGTGCCGGTTAGACAGGGCGCCTACGAGCAGTACTTC.

This chain joins TRBV10-3 and TRBJ2-1; D not certain. The CDR3 is made up of 11 amino acids. The V and J ends lost 4 bases and 7 bases respectively, with 5 bases between them. Germline values: CDR1 ENHRY, CDR2 SYGVKD. The DNA of the CDR3 is TGTGCCATCAGTGTGCAAAATGAGCAGTTCTTC. Its translation: CAISVQNEQFF.

J is TRBJ1-1 and V is TRBV11-2, with unresolved D. V was trimmed by 3 bases and J by 3 bases, leaving 8 bases between them. The CDR3 runs to 13 residues. Germline V CDR1 and CDR2: SGHAT, FQNNGV. The CDR3 sequence: CASSFGEDTEAFF. CDR3 DNA: TGTGCCAGCAGCTTTGGAGAGGACACTGAAGCTTTCTTT.

This sequence joins TRBV6-5 and TRBJ1-1, with D perhaps TRBD1 (6 bases). Looked up from germline, CDR1 is MNHEY and CDR2 is SVGAGI. The length of the CDR3 is 13 residues. V dropped 8 bases and J dropped 3 bases, with 13 bases sitting between them. The chain's CDR3 is CASGDGGHTEAFF. CDR3 bases: TGTGCCAGCGGCGATGGGGGGCACACTGAAGCTTTCTTT.

The V and J genes are TRBV4-1 and TRBJ2-1, with D possibly TRBD2 on 6 matching bases. Looked up from germline, CDR1 is MGHRA and CDR2 is YSYEKL. The ends were cut back, 0 bases at V and 4 bases at J, with 16 bases in the middle. The CDR3 has 17 residues. The CDR3 here is CASSQDLGGSSYNEQFF. CDR3 sequence (DNA): TGCGCCAGCAGCCAAGATCTTGGGGGGTCCTCGTACAATGAGCAGTTCTTC.

The chain combines TRBV7-9 with TRBJ1-1; D perhaps matches TRBD1 (5 bases). The length of the CDR3 is 14 residues. From germline, CDR1 is SEHNR and CDR2 FQNEAQ (reference sequence). V shed 1 base and J shed 7 bases, with 13 bases lying between them. In DNA form, the CDR3 reads TGTGCCAGCAGCTTAGGTCGGGGGTCGAGTGAAGCTTTCTTT. Its protein is CASSLGRGSSEAFF.

The chain links TRBV5-5 to TRBJ2-7; D is ambiguous. Per germline, CDR1 SGHKS and CDR2 YYEKEE (reference sequence). The CDR3 covers 14 residues. Trimming took 4 bases from V and 2 from J, leaving 13 bases between them. The chain's CDR3 is CASSQGGDAYEQYF. The DNA for the CDR3 is TGTGCCAGCAGCCAAGGCGGTGACGCCTACGAGCAGTACTTC.

The V and J genes are TRBV27 and TRBJ1-2; D not resolved. V dropped 0 bases and J dropped 3 bases, with 8 bases sitting between them. CDR1 and CDR2 from the germline V gene are MNHEY and SMNVEV (reference sequence). This CDR3 comprises 14 residues. CDR3 nucleotides: TGTGCCAGCAGTTTATCTCGCGGGTACTATGGCTACACCTTC. It encodes CASSLSRGYYGYTF.

V gene TRBV28 combines with J gene TRBJ1-6; D unresolved. Germline CDR1 and CDR2: MDHEN and SYDVKM. CDR3 length: 13 amino acids. Trimming removed 5 bases at V and 9 bases at J, with 11 bases between. CDR3 region: CASSPILGSPLHF. CDR3 bases: TGTGCCAGCAGTCCGATTCTCGGTTCACCCCTCCACTTT.